One TCR beta chain is described in this entry. Its target is unknown. The data are from a study of TIL therapy for anti-PD-1-resistant metastatic lung cancer. Study-wide context: Most patients had lung adenocarcinoma; four tumors were EGFR-mutant, two ALK-rearranged; half smoked currently or formerly. Tumors carried a median about 1.6 non-synonymous mutations per megabase. Findings and limits, study-wide: Infused TIL clonotypes partially replaced the baseline blood repertoire, then decayed over months. Treatment-naive, never-smoker and oncogene-addicted patients were overrepresented in this highly selected cohort.

Noted time point: pre-treatment sample, taken before nivolumab and TIL therapy. The libraries were made with immunoSEQ v3. The protocol was immunoSEQ multiplex PCR, while the TCRdb copy is restricted to in-frame clones and leaves out a portion. The data show tens of thousands of clones, with 60% to 80% seen just once and under 3.5% held by the top ten. This CDR3 region has 14 residues. J gave up 7 bases and V 5 bases, and 4 bases lay outside the gene matches. CDR1 and CDR2 from the germline V gene are SGHAT and FQNNGV. The gene calls are TRBV11-2 and TRBJ2-3; 12 bases fit TRBD2. The sequence was collected from a woman between 30 and 80 years old with non-small cell lung cancer. The source was blood, collected at baseline. In DNA, the CDR3 is TGTGCCAGCAGCCTAGCGGGAGGGTCAAATACGCAGTATTTT. It codes for CASSLAGGSNTQYF.